This is a list of T cell receptor beta chains from one sample in a study of blood T cells in healthy people across ages. Each CDR3 protein is one row after TCRdb ran MiXCR on the 5' RACE reads. The sample consists of under 1,000,000 distinct CDR3 sequences, around 36% of them appearing once. The specimen was blood. The source of these receptors is a young man in good health. Each CDR3 is given with its conserved first and last residue. A D gene is named only where the DNA matches it firmly. Expanded clones are given a class, and other clones once, few, many or no size at all.

>few|TRBJ2-1|.|TRBV7-9
CASSPAGFYNEQFF
TGTGCCAGCAGCCCGGCCGGGTTCTACAATGAGCAGTTCTTC
>many|TRBJ2-7|.|TRBV7-2
CASSFDRSSYEQYF
TGTGCCAGCAGCTTTGACAGGAGCTCCTACGAGCAGTACTTC
>.|TRBJ1-5|.|TRBV9
CASSVGGSPGGNQPQHF
TGTGCCAGCAGCGTAGGCGGAAGTCCCGGAGGTAATCAGCCCCAGCATTTT
>few|TRBJ2-5|.|TRBV20-1
CSAPRFTGQETQYF
TGCAGTGCTCCGAGATTTACAGGGCAAGAGACCCAGTACTTC
>few|TRBJ1-2|.|TRBV25-1
CASSESGYTF
TGTGCCAGCAGTGAATCGGGCTACACCTTC
>.|TRBJ2-4|.|TRBV20-1
CSARDPGALAKNIQYF
TGCAGTGCTAGAGATCCGGGAGCCTTAGCCAAAAACATTCAGTACTTC
>few|TRBJ1-6|TRBD1|TRBV7-2
CASSLARTGGYNSPLHF
TGTGCCAGCAGCTTAGCCCGGACAGGGGGCTATAATTCACCCCTCCACTTT
>.|TRBJ1-1|TRBD1|TRBV29-1
CSVVGQLNTEAFF
TGCAGCGTTGTGGGACAGCTGAACACTGAAGCTTTCTTT
>few|TRBJ1-5|.|TRBV4-2
CASSQAGGGGSNQPQHF
TGTGCCAGCAGCCAAGCTGGGGGGGGCGGGAGCAATCAGCCCCAGCATTTT
>few|TRBJ1-2|.|TRBV12-3/TRBV12-4
CASSWGEDGYTF
TGTGCCAGCAGTTGGGGCGAGGATGGCTACACCTTC
>.|TRBJ2-7|.|TRBV7-2
CASSFEGGLRYEQYF
TGTGCCAGCAGCTTTGAAGGAGGGCTTCGGTACGAGCAGTACTTC
>.|TRBJ2-1|.|TRBV4-3
CASSQGPAQYNEQFF
TGCGCCAGCAGCCAAGGTCCGGCCCAATACAATGAGCAGTTCTTC
>few|TRBJ1-2|.|TRBV6-6
CASSLGTSRGYTF
TGTGCCAGCAGCCTCGGGACCTCACGGGGCTACACCTTC
>.|TRBJ1-5|TRBD1|TRBV7-2
CASSLDGQENQPQHF
TGTGCCAGCAGCTTAGACGGACAGGAAAATCAGCCCCAGCATTTT
>few|TRBJ1-6|.|TRBV5-1
CASSAGSSYNSPLHF
TGCGCCAGCAGCGCGGGGTCATCCTATAATTCACCCCTCCACTTT
>.|TRBJ2-5|.|TRBV12-3/TRBV12-4
CASSVVEGFEQYF
TGTGCCAGCAGTGTAGTCGAGGGGTTTGAGCAGTACTTC
>.|TRBJ1-5|.|TRBV6-6
CASSYSRGDGQPQHF
TGTGCCAGCAGTTACAGCAGGGGCGACGGGCAGCCCCAGCATTTT